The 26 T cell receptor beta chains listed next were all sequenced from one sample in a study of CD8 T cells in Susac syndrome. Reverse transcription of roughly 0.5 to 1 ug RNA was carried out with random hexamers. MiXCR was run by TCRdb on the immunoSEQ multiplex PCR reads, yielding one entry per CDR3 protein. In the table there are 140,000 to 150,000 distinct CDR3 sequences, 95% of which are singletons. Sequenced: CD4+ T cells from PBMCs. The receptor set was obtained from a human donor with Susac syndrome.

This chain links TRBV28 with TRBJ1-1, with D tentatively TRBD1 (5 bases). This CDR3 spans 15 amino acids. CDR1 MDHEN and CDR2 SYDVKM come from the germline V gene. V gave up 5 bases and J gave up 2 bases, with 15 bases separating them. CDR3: CASSSTGHRNTEAFF. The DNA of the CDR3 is TGTGCCAGCAGTAGCACAGGCCACCGTAACACTGAAGCTTTCTTT.

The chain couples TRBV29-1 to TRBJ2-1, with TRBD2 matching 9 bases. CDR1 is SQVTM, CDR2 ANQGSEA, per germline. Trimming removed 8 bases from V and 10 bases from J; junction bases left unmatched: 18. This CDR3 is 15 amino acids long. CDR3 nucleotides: TGCAGCTTAACATTGGGTAGCGGGAGACTGGAAGAGCAGTTCTTC. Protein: CSLTLGSGRLEEQFF.

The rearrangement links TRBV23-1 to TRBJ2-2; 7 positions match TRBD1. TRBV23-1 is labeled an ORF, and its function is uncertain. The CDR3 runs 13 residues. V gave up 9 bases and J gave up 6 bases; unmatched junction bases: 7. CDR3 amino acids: CARTVTGPGELFF. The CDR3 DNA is TGCGCCAGGACCGTGACAGGGCCCGGGGAGCTGTTTTTT.

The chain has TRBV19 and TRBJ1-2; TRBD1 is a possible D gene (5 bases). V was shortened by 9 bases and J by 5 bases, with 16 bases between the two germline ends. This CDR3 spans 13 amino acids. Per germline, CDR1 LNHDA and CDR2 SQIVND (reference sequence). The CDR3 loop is CASPVGRRYGYTF. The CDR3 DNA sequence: TGTGCCAGCCCCGTGGGACGGCGTTATGGCTACACCTTC.

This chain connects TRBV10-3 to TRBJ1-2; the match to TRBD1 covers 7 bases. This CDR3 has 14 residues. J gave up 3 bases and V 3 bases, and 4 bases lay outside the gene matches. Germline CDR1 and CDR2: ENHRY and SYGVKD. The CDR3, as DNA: TGTGCCATCAGTGATAACAGGGGCGACTATGGCTACACCTTC. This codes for CAISDNRGDYGYTF.

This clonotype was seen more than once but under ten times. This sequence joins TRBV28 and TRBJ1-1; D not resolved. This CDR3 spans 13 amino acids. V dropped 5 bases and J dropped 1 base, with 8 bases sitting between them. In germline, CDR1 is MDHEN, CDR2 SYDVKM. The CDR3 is CASSGPRNTEAFF. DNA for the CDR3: TGTGCCAGCAGTGGACCCAGGAACACTGAAGCTTTCTTT.

This CDR3 is CASTGTHLRNEQFF. The CDR3 DNA sequence: TGTGCCAGCACTGGGACGCACCTAAGAAATGAGCAGTTCTTC. This sequence joins TRBV6-6 and TRBJ2-1; D is perhaps TRBD1 or TRBD2 (5 bases each). This CDR3 is 14 amino acids long. CDR1 MNHNY and CDR2 SVGAGI come from the germline V gene (reference sequence). V gave up 7 bases and J gave up 7 bases, with 17 bases separating them.

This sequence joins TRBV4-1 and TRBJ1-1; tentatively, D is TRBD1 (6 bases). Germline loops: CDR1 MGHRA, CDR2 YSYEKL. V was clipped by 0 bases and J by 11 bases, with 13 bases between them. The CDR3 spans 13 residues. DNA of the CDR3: TGCGCCAGCAGCCAAGATAGGGGGGCGGAGGCTTTCTTT. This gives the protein CASSQDRGAEAFF.

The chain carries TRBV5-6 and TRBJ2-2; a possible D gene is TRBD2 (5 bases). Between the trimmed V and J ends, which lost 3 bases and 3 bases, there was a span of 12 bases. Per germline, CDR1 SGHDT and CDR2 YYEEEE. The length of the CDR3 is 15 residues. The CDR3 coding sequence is TGTGCCAGCAGCTGGACGGGAAGACACACCGGGGAGCTGTTTTTT. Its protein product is CASSWTGRHTGELFF.

The CDR3 nucleotides read TGTGCCAGCAGCCTGGACAGATCTGGAAACACCATATATTTT. Amino acids: CASSLDRSGNTIYF. The J gene is TRBJ1-3, the V gene TRBV28, with D possibly TRBD1 on 6 matching bases. The germline V gene has CDR1 MDHEN and CDR2 SYDVKM. V gave up 6 bases and J gave up 1 base, with 10 bases separating them. The CDR3 covers 14 residues. Supplemented by reference TRBV28 and TRBJ1-3, the full variable domain reads DVKVTQSSRYLVKRTGEKVFLECVQDMDHENMFWYRQDPGLGLRLIYFSYDVKMKEKGDIPEGYSVSREKKERFSLILESASTNQTSMYLCASSLDRSGNTIYFGEGSWLTVV.

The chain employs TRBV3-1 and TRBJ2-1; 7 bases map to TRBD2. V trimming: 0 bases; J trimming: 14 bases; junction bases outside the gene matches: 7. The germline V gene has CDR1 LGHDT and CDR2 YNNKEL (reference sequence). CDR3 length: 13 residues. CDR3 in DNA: TGTGCCAGCAGCCAAGACTCCCTAGCGGAGGAGTTCTTC. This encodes CASSQDSLAEEFF.

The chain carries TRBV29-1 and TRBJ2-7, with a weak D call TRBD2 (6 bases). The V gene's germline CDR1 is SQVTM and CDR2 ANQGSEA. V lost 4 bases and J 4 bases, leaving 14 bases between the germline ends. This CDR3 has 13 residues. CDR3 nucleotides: TGCAGCGTTGTTACGGGAGTGGGGTACGAGCAGTACTTC. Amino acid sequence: CSVVTGVGYEQYF.

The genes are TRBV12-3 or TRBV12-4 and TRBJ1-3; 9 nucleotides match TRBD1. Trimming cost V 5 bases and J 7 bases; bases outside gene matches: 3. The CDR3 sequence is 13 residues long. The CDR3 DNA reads TGTGCCAGCAGTCGCGGACAGGGGAACACCATATATTTT. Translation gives CASSRGQGNTIYF.

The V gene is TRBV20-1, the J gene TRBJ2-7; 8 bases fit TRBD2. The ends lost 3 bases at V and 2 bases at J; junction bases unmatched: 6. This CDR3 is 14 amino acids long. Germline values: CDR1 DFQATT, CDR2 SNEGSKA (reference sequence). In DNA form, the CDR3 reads TGCAGTGCTAGGGGCGGGGGGACCACCTACGAGCAGTACTTC. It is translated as CSARGGGTTYEQYF.

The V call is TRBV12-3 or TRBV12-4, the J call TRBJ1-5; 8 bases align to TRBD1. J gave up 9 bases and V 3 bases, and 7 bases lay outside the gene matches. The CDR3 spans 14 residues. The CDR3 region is CASSLGQAIGPQHF. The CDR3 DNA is TGTGCCAGCAGTTTGGGACAGGCTATCGGGCCCCAGCATTTT.

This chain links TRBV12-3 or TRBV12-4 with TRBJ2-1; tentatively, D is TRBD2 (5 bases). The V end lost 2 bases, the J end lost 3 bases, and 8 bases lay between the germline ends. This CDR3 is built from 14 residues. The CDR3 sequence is CASSLRRFYNEQFF. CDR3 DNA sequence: TGTGCCAGCAGTTTAAGGAGGTTCTACAATGAGCAGTTCTTC.

This CDR3 is CASSELAGGHEQFF. DNA of the CDR3: TGTGCCAGCAGTGAACTAGCGGGGGGGCATGAGCAGTTCTTC. The chain is built from TRBV6-1 and TRBJ2-1; the match to TRBD2 covers 12 bases. Germline values: CDR1 MNHNS, CDR2 SASEGT. Trimming took 2 bases from V and 8 from J; bases not matched to a gene: 1. CDR3 length equals 14 residues.

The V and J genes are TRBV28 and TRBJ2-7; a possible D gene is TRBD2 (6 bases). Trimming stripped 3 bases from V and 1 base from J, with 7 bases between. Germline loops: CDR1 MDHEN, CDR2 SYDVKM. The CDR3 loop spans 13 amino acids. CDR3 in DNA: TGTGCCAGCAGTTTTAGCGGATCCTACGAGCAGTACTTC. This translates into CASSFSGSYEQYF.

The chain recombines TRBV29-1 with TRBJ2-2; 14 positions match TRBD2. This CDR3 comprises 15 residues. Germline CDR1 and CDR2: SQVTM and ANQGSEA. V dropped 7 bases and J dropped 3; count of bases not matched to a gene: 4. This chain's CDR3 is CSARTSGRYTGELFF. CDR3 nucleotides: TGCAGCGCCCGGACTAGCGGGAGGTACACCGGGGAGCTGTTTTTT.

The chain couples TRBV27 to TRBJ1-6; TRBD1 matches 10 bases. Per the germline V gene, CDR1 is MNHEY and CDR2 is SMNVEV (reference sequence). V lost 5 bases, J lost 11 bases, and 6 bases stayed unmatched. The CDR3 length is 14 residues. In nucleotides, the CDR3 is TGTGCCAGCAGTCAGGACAGGGGGATTCCACCCCTCCACTTT. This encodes CASSQDRGIPPLHF.

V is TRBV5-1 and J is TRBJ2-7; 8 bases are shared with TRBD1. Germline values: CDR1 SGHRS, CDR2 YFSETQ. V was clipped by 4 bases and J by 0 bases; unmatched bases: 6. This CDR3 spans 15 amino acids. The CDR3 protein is CASSGGQALSYEQYF. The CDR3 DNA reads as TGCGCCAGCAGCGGGGGACAGGCTCTCTCCTACGAGCAGTACTTC.

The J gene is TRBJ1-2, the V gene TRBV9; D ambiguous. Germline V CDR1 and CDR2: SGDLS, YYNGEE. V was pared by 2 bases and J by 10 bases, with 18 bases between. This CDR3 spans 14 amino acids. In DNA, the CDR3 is TGTGCCAGCAGCGTGGGGTATCTCATAGATGTCTACACCTTC. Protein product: CASSVGYLIDVYTF.

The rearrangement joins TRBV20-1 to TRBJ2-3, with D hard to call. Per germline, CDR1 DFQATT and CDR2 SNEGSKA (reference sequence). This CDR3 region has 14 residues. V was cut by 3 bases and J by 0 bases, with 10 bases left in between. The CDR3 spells CSASPRASTDTQYF. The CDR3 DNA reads TGCAGTGCTAGTCCCCGCGCTAGCACAGATACGCAGTATTTT.

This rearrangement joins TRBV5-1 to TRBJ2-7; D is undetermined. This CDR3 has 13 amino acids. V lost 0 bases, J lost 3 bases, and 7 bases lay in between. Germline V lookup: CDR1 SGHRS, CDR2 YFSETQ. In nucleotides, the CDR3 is TGCGCCAGCAGCTTGGAACTCCACTACGAGCAGTACTTC. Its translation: CASSLELHYEQYF.

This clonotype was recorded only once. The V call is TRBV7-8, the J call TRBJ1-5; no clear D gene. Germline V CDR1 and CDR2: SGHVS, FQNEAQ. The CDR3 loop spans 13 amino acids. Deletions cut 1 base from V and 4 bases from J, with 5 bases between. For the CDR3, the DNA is TGTGCCAGCAGCTTAGATCCGAATCAGCCCCAGCATTTT. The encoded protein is CASSLDPNQPQHF.

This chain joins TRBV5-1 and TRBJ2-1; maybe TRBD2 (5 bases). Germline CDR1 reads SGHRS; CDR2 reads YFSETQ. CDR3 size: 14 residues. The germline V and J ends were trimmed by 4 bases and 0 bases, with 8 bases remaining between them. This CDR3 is CASSRRDSYNEQFF. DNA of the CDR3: TGCGCCAGCAGCCGACGGGACTCCTACAATGAGCAGTTCTTC.